This section outlines one T cell receptor beta chain sequence together with its context. Its cognate antigen is unknown. The source of the sample is a study of post-analysis software for immune sequencing data. Looking at the study overall: Both relapsing-remitting and secondary progressive multiple sclerosis featured among the disease courses, as did progressive-relapsing multiple sclerosis. Regarding the study as a whole: With F measure, samples from one preparation batch clustered together strongly. Patients with multiple sclerosis recorded significantly lower normalized Chao1 diversity than controls, the study found. Roughly 5 TRBV segments occurring more often in patients than controls included TRBV5-6, TRBV5-1 and TRBV20-1.

Built from TCR beta cDNA, the libraries had unique molecular identifiers in them. From the PCR reads, TCRdb called clonotypes with MiXCR, one entry per CDR3 protein. Of 150,000 to 200,000 distinct CDR3 sequences in the sample, approximately 30% are singletons; the top ten hold over 1.2%. Germline V gene data show CDR1 as DFQATT and CDR2 as SNEGSKA (reference sequence). The CDR3 spans 13 residues. Trimming took off 6 bases at V and 2 bases at J, with 11 bases between the two ends. The sample was blood. The receptor was isolated from a girl between 5 and 17 years old with multiple sclerosis. V gene TRBV20-1 combines with J gene TRBJ1-3, with D perhaps matching TRBD1 (5 bases). The chain's CDR3 is CSAPIGAGNTIYF. The CDR3 DNA reads as TGCAGTGCCCCCATAGGGGCTGGAAACACCATATATTTT.